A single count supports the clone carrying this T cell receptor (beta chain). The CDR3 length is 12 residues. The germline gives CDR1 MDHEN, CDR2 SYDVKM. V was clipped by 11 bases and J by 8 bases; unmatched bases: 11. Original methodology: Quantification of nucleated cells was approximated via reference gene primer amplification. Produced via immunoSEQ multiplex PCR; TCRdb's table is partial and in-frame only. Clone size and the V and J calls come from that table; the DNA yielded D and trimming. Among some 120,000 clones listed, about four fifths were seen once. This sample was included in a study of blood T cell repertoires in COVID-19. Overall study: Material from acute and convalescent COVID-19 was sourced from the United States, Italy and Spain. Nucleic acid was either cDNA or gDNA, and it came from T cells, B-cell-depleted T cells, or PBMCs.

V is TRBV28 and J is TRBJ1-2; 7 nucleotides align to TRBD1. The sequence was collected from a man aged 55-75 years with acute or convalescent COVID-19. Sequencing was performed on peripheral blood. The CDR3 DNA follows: TGTGCCGTCGTCAGGGGGGCAAGGGGCTACACCTTC. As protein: CAVVRGARGYTF.